These T cell receptor beta chains were read from a single sample in a study of shared clonotypes between healthy human individuals. Clones were read by immunoSEQ multiplex PCR, and TCRdb kept only the in-frame ones, dropping some. Here the sample spans some 1 million clones, about 75% being singletons. Sequencing was performed on memory CD4+ T cells sorted from blood. These TCRs come from a man between 18 and 29 years old in good health. The CDR3 runs from the conserved cysteine through the conserved F or W.

v_call	j_call	cdr3_aa
TRBV10-3	TRBJ1-3	CAISETTGTAKGGNTIYF
TRBV27	TRBJ2-3	CASSLSFSTDTQYF
TRBV6-1	TRBJ2-1	CATRLGASYNEQFF
TRBV15	TRBJ2-3	CATSRGGQGRTDTQYF
TRBV11-2	TRBJ2-4	CASSPRASLAKNIQYF
TRBV18	TRBJ2-7	CASSPGSYEQYF
TRBV18	TRBJ2-3	CASSPGVRSTDTQYF
TRBV10-3	TRBJ2-2	CAIGSLGTNTGELFF
TRBV27	TRBJ1-3	CASSLGTGTRNTIYF
TRBV5-6	TRBJ1-6	CASSLGQLANSPLHF
TRBV11-3	TRBJ2-3	CASSLGADTDTQYF
TRBV6-1	TRBJ1-2	CASGEGVLNYGYTF
TRBV9	TRBJ1-2	CASSADGGYTF